Listed here is a single T cell receptor beta chain. This record comes from a study of blood T cell repertoires in COVID-19. About the research overall: Sites in the United States, Italy and Spain provided acute and convalescent COVID-19 samples. From T cells, B-cell-depleted T cells, or PBMCs came the material, which was cDNA or gDNA.

As handled by the study authors: Nucleated cell number was recorded as an estimate derived from reference gene primer amplification. TCRdb's table, derived via immunoSEQ multiplex PCR, lists solely in-frame clones and lacks some. That table is the source of V, J and clone size, and D and trimming were worked out from the DNA. The repertoire holds some 200,000 clones, with around nine tenths as singletons. Per germline, CDR1 MNHNS and CDR2 SASEGT. With 3 bases clipped from V and 7 bases from J, the junction kept 3 bases outside the gene matches. This CDR3 contains 13 residues. The chain has TRBV6-1 and TRBJ1-2; 9 nucleotides line up with TRBD1. This receptor was identified in a man aged 40-55 years with active or convalescent COVID-19. The sequencing input was peripheral blood. The CDR3 protein is CASSDRDRVGYTF. For the CDR3, the DNA is TGTGCCAGCAGTGATAGGGACAGGGTTGGCTACACCTTC.